This T cell receptor beta chain was retrieved from a study of cytomegalovirus exposure and HLA in healthy donors. Study-wide results and limits: TRBV6-2, TRBV6-3 and other indistinguishable V segments were excluded. When presence/absence was analysed, sequencing depth was taken to be roughly uniform across donors.

With 4 bases clipped from V and 2 bases from J, the junction kept 1 base outside the gene matches. The germline V gene encodes CDR1 SGHRS and CDR2 YFSETQ. There are 15 residues in the CDR3. For this clone: The target antigen is unknown.

This PCR relied on a set of 60 Vbeta primers and 13 Jbeta primers. Produced via immunoSEQ multiplex PCR; TCRdb's table is partial and in-frame only. The sample holds some 81,000 clones, under 85% seen once. Donors counted as nominally healthy when sampled, yet unrecorded immune exposures were likely. The specimen sequenced was PBMCs. The V and J genes are TRBV5-1 and TRBJ2-6; 9 nucleotides match TRBD1. The TCR originated in a woman aged 40-49 years in good health and CMV-seropositive. DNA for the CDR3: TGCGCCAGCAGCCGGGACAGGGCTGGGGCCAACGTCCTGACTTTC. Translated, it gives CASSRDRAGANVLTF.